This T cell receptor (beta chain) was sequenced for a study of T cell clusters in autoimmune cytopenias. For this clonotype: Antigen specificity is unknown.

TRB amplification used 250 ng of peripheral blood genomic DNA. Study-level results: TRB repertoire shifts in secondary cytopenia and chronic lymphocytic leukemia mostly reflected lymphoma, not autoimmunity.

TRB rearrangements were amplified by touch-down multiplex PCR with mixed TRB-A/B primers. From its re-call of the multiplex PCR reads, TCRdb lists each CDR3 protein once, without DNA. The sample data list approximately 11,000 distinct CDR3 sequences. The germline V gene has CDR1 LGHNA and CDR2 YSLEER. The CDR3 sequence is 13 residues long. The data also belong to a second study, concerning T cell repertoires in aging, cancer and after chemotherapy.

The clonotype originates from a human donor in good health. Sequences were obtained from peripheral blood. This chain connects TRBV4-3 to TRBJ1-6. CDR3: CASSQERSSPLHF.